Sequencing of this TCR beta chain was carried out in a study of T cells after posttransplantation cyclophosphamide. Points from the study as a whole: Donor CD8+ memory clones often dominated recipient blood repertoires at later times. Blood and skin or GI T cell repertoires showed limited TRB overlap. TRB clonality was highly associated with recipient CMV seropositivity and reactivation.

Clones were read by immunoSEQ multiplex PCR, and TCRdb kept only the in-frame ones, dropping some. The sample has fewer than 60,000 clones, 85% to 95% seen once. This clone has a single count. Its antigen is unknown. This related bone marrow graft donor gave peripheral blood on the day of marrow donation. The V and J ends lost 4 bases and 7 bases respectively, with 17 bases between them. The CDR3 has 15 residues. The V gene's germline CDR1 is LNHDA and CDR2 SQIVND (reference sequence). The genes are TRBV19 and TRBJ1-5; no clear D. Material: PBMCs. The clonotype was recovered from a woman under 40 in good health and a related stem cell transplant donor. In DNA, the CDR3 is TGTGCCAGTAGTAGGAGGGCTGACGAGAGCCAGCCCCAGCATTTT. Translated: CASSRRADESQPQHF.